The clone carrying this TCR beta chain was seen only a few times. This sample was included in a study of T cells in Graves' hyperthyroidism and ophthalmopathy. Germline assignment: CDR1 SGHRS and CDR2 YFSETQ. Between the trimmed V and J ends, which lost 4 bases and 8 bases, there was a span of 12 bases. The CDR3 contains 12 residues. RNA transcripts gave rise to amplified TCR beta CDR3 regions. An initial round of RT-PCR targeting the TCR CDR3 relied on the HTBI primer set. TCRdb analysed the multiplex PCR reads with MiXCR anew, one entry per CDR3 protein. The sample consists of hundreds of thousands of distinct CDR3 sequences, approximately 25% of them appearing once.

The chain joins TRBV5-1 to TRBJ2-5; D possibly corresponds to TRBD2 (6 bases). Source material: blood. This receptor was obtained from a young woman with Graves' ophthalmopathy. The CDR3 spells CASSQEGRTQYF. The CDR3 region has the DNA TGCGCCAGCAGCCAGGAGGGTCGAACCCAGTACTTC.